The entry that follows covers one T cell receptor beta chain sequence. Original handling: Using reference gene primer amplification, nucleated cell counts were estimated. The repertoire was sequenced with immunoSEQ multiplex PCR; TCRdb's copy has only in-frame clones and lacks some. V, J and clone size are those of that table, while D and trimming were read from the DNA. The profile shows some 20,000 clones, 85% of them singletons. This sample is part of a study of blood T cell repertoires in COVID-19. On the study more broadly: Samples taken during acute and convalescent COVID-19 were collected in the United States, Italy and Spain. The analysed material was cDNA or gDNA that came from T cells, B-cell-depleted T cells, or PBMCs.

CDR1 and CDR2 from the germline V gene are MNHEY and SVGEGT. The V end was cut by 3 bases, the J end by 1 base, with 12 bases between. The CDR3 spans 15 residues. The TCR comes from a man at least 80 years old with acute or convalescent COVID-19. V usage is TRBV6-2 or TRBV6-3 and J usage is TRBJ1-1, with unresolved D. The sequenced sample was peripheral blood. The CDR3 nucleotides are TGTGCCAGCAGTTATTTCGGGTGGCCGAACACTGAAGCTTTCTTT. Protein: CASSYFGWPNTEAFF.